A single sample is the source of the 10 T cell receptor beta chains below, sequenced in a study of shared clonotypes between healthy human individuals. Produced via immunoSEQ multiplex PCR; TCRdb's table is partial and in-frame only. The sample has roughly 1 million clones, 70% to 80% seen once. Sequencing was performed on memory CD4+ T cells sorted from blood. Indicated subset: CD45RA-negative fraction. The receptor source for this set is a man aged 18-30 years in good health.

The rearrangement joins TRBV7-2 to TRBJ2-1; TRBD2 aligns across 7 bases. The CDR3 spans 15 residues. The ends lost 5 bases at V and 1 base at J; junction bases unmatched: 5. Germline V gives CDR1 SGHTA, CDR2 FQGNSA. CDR3 in DNA: TGTGCCAGCAGCCGACTAGCCGTATCCTACAATGAGCAGTTCTTC. Its protein product is CASSRLAVSYNEQFF.

This chain uses TRBV11-2 with TRBJ1-4, with a tentative D call TRBD1 (6 bases). CDR1 and CDR2 from the germline V gene are SGHAT and FQNNGV. This CDR3 spans 16 amino acids. Trimming shortened V by 5 bases and J by 0 bases, and 13 bases separated the two germline ends. CDR3 coding DNA: TGTGCCAGCAGCCCTGGACAGACTGCAACTAATGAAAAACTGTTTTTT. Its protein is CASSPGQTATNEKLFF. Variable domain in full (rest from reference TRBV11-2 and TRBJ1-4): EAGVAQSPRYKIIEKRQSVAFWCNPISGHATLYWYQQILGQGPKLLIQFQNNGVVDDSQLPKDRFSAERLKGVDSTLKIQPAKLEDSAVYLCASSPGQTATNEKLFFGSGTQLSVL.

The CDR3 coding sequence is TGTGCCAGTAGTATTGGGGGAACGGCCTACGAGCAGTACTTC. It codes for CASSIGGTAYEQYF. This sequence joins TRBV19 and TRBJ2-7; D might be TRBD1 or TRBD2, each matching 5 bases. The germline V gene encodes CDR1 LNHDA and CDR2 SQIVND (reference sequence). Trimming cost V 3 bases and J 2 bases, with 11 bases left between them. This CDR3 has 14 amino acids.

The gene calls are TRBV4-2 and TRBJ1-1, with a tentative D call TRBD1 (6 bases). V dropped 4 bases and J dropped 4 bases, with 10 bases sitting between them. Germline V gene sequence: CDR1 LGHNA, CDR2 YNFKEQ. The CDR3 is 13 amino acids. Here the CDR3 DNA reads TGTGCCAGCAGCCGAACAGGGACCACTGAAGCTTTCTTT. This sequence encodes CASSRTGTTEAFF.

Points on this clone: Sequence at one end of the junction differs from germline and may be a read error. The rearrangement uses TRBV6-1 and TRBJ2-1, with TRBD2 as a possible D gene (6 bases). CDR3 length: 16 amino acids. From germline, CDR1 is MNHNS and CDR2 SASEGT. DNA for the CDR3: TGTGCCAGCAGGGAAGACTGGGCGGGGTTCTACAATGAGCAGTTCTTC. Amino acid sequence: CASREDWAGFYNEQFF.

The gene calls are TRBV30 and TRBJ1-1; D gene unclear. This CDR3 is 14 amino acids long. Trimming pared 2 bases from V and 2 bases from J, leaving 12 bases between. Germline CDR1 GTSNPN, CDR2 SVGIG (reference sequence). The CDR3 DNA reads TGTGCCTGGAGTAGGAACACCTTTAACACTGAAGCTTTCTTT. This sequence encodes CAWSRNTFNTEAFF.

About this clone itself: With a far larger clone one base away, a read error is the likely cause. The chain has TRBV10-3 and TRBJ2-5; D is perhaps TRBD1 or TRBD2 (5 bases each). V lost 10 bases and J lost 4, with 19 bases in between. This CDR3 has 14 amino acids. CDR1 and CDR2 (germline): ENHRY, SYGVKD. The CDR3 sequence is CATDPRGLGETQYF. CDR3 coding DNA: TGTGCCACCGACCCCCGGGGCCTGGGAGAGACCCAGTACTTC.

The chain recombines TRBV9 with TRBJ2-2; no firm D call. The CDR3 has 15 residues. V lost 4 bases to trimming and J lost 6 bases, with 16 bases between them. The germline V gene encodes CDR1 SGDLS and CDR2 YYNGEE. CDR3 DNA: TGTGCCAGCAGCCCGCGGAGTGGGGATGCCGGGGAGCTGTTTTTT. Translation: CASSPRSGDAGELFF.

This chain joins TRBV2 and TRBJ2-3, with D maybe TRBD1 (6 bases). This CDR3 region has 15 residues. Germline V CDR1 and CDR2: SNHLY, FYNNEI. Trimming cost V 5 bases and J 0 bases, with 12 bases left between them. CDR3 loop: CASSPQGLSTDTQYF. The DNA of the CDR3 is TGTGCCAGCAGTCCCCAGGGGCTAAGCACAGATACGCAGTATTTT.

The chain combines TRBV2 with TRBJ2-5; 13 bases fit TRBD2. With 4 bases clipped from V and 5 bases from J, the junction kept 4 bases outside the gene matches. CDR3 size: 15 residues. Germline V gene lookup returns CDR1 SNHLY and CDR2 FYNNEI. CDR3 residues: CASSAPTSGRETQYF. The CDR3 DNA follows: TGTGCCAGCAGTGCCCCGACTAGCGGGAGGGAGACCCAGTACTTC. Full variable domain (missing parts from reference TRBV2 and TRBJ2-5): EPEVTQTPSHQVTQMGQEVILRCVPISNHLYFYWYRQILGQKVEFLVSFYNNEISEKSEIFDDQFSVERPDGSNFTLKIRSTKLEDSAMYFCASSAPTSGRETQYFGPGTRLLVL.